This entry concerns a single T cell receptor (beta chain). The data stem from a study of blood T cell repertoires in COVID-19. As for the study in general: Donors in the United States, Italy and Spain gave samples during acute or convalescent COVID-19. The cDNA or gDNA used as material had been derived from T cells, B-cell-depleted T cells, or PBMCs.

This CDR3 comprises 14 residues. Under the authors' procedure: Estimation of nucleated cell counts was performed using reference gene primer amplification. Libraries were prepared by immunoSEQ multiplex PCR; TCRdb keeps only in-frame clonotypes and omits some of them. V and J calls plus clone size are reproduced from that table; the DNA served to infer D and trimming. The sample lists under 300,000 clones; 83% were seen once. The chain is built from TRBV21-1 and TRBJ2-7; TRBD1, the table's D call, was not compared with the DNA. TRBV21-1 is a pseudogene. Sequencing used peripheral blood. This clonotype originated in a human donor in a cohort sampled during active COVID-19. CDR3: CASSNLPEAYEQYF. The CDR3 bases are TGTGCCAGCAGCAATCTCCCAGAAGCCTACGAGCAGTACTTC.